These T cell receptor beta chains were read from a single sample in a study of CD8 T cells in ankylosing spondylitis. TCRdb reprocessed the 5' RACE reads with MiXCR, giving one entry per CDR3 protein. The sample lists approximately 92,000 distinct CDR3 sequences; about 9% were seen once. Source material: blood, either unsorted or a sorted T cell fraction (not recorded which). The receptors here all came from a male donor with ankylosing spondylitis or in good health (not recorded which). Each CDR3 is given with its conserved first and last residue. Fields, in order: J gene, D gene, V gene, clone size, CDR3 DNA, CDR3 protein. D genes are given only for firm matches. Size is stated for part of the rows, as once, few or many counts, or as a class when the clone is expanded.

J: TRBJ2-1
D: TRBD2
V: TRBV28
size: many
DNA: TGTGCCAGCAGGGAATCTCTAGCGGGGCGGTATGAGCAGTTCTTC
CDR3: CASRESLAGRYEQFF

J: TRBJ2-7
D: .
V: TRBV29-1
size: many
DNA: TGCAGCGTTGTAGCCGACAGCTCCTACGAGCAGTACTTC
CDR3: CSVVADSSYEQYF

J: TRBJ2-6
D: .
V: TRBV12-3/TRBV12-4
size: many
DNA: TGTGCCAGCAGTTTTCAGTATGGTGGGTCTGGGGCCAACGTCCTGACTTTC
CDR3: CASSFQYGGSGANVLTF

J: TRBJ1-2
D: TRBD1
V: TRBV27
size: many
DNA: TGTGCCAGCAGTCCCTCAGGGGGGCTCGGCTACACCTTC
CDR3: CASSPSGGLGYTF

J: TRBJ2-7
D: TRBD1
V: TRBV28
size: many
DNA: TGTGCCAGCGGCCTGGAACAGGGGGCCTACGAGCAGTACTTC
CDR3: CASGLEQGAYEQYF

J: TRBJ2-2
D: .
V: TRBV11-1
size: .
DNA: TGTGCCAGCACCTTCCTATTACGAGGGGGGGCTTGGAACACCGGGGAGCTGTTTTTT
CDR3: CASTFLLRGGAWNTGELFF

J: TRBJ1-1
D: .
V: TRBV3-1
size: many
DNA: TGTGCCAGCAGCCAAGATGCAGCCCTCCAAGCTTTCTTT
CDR3: CASSQDAALQAFF

J: TRBJ2-7
D: .
V: TRBV29-1
size: many
DNA: TGCAGCTTCCGGGACGGAGCCTACGAGCAGTACTTC
CDR3: CSFRDGAYEQYF

J: TRBJ2-1
D: TRBD2
V: TRBV20-1
size: many
DNA: TGCAGTGCTATCTCACTAGCGGGGGCCGTAATTGAGCAGTTCTTC
CDR3: CSAISLAGAVIEQFF

J: TRBJ1-6
D: TRBD1
V: TRBV5-1
size: many
DNA: TGCGCCAGCAGCTCGGACAGGTCCGGCTATAATTCACCCCTCCACTTT
CDR3: CASSSDRSGYNSPLHF

J: TRBJ1-2
D: .
V: TRBV7-2
size: .
DNA: TGTGCCAGCCGCAAACCGACAGACAAGAACTATGGCTACACCTTC
CDR3: CASRKPTDKNYGYTF

J: TRBJ2-3
D: .
V: TRBV6-1
size: .
DNA: TGTGCCGGCAGTGGTACACCGGATACGCAGTATTTT
CDR3: CAGSGTPDTQYF

J: TRBJ1-6
D: TRBD1
V: TRBV7-7
size: many
DNA: TGTGCTAGCAGTCCGGGACAGGGGGTATCACCCCTCCACTTT
CDR3: CASSPGQGVSPLHF

J: TRBJ1-5
D: TRBD1
V: TRBV6-4
size: many
DNA: TGTGCCAGCAGCTTGACAGGGGATAGCAATCAGCCCCAGCATTTT
CDR3: CASSLTGDSNQPQHF

J: TRBJ2-6
D: .
V: TRBV5-1
size: many
DNA: TGCGCCAGCAGCTTGGGCACCAACATACTGAGGGCTGGGGCCAACGTCCTGACTTTC
CDR3: CASSLGTNILRAGANVLTF

J: TRBJ2-7
D: TRBD1
V: TRBV10-3
size: many
DNA: TGTGCCATCAGTGACGACAGGGTGGACTCAGAGCAGTACTTC
CDR3: CAISDDRVDSEQYF

J: TRBJ1-2
D: .
V: TRBV24-1
size: many
DNA: TGTGCCACCAGTGATCCGACAGTCTCCTATGGCTACACCTTC
CDR3: CATSDPTVSYGYTF

J: TRBJ2-2
D: TRBD1
V: TRBV12-3/TRBV12-4
size: many
DNA: TGTGCCAGCAGACAGGGGTCCACCGGGGAGCTGTTTTTT
CDR3: CASRQGSTGELFF

J: TRBJ2-3
D: TRBD2
V: TRBV20-1
size: many
DNA: TGCAGTGCTAGATTGACTAGCGGTAGCACAGATACGCAGTATTTT
CDR3: CSARLTSGSTDTQYF

J: TRBJ1-2
D: .
V: TRBV7-9
size: many
DNA: TGTGCCAGCAGCTTAAGGGACAACTACACCTTC
CDR3: CASSLRDNYTF

J: TRBJ2-1
D: TRBD2
V: TRBV2
size: many
DNA: TGTGCCAGCAGTGAACATAGCGGGGGGGCGAGCAATGAGCAGTTCTTC
CDR3: CASSEHSGGASNEQFF

J: TRBJ1-2
D: TRBD1
V: TRBV12-3/TRBV12-4
size: .
DNA: TGTGCCAGCGCCGGGACAGAGGGCTACACCTTC
CDR3: CASAGTEGYTF

J: TRBJ2-3
D: TRBD2
V: TRBV6-1
size: many
DNA: TGTGCCAGCAGTCCTGTCGGGCGGGGGAGCACAGATACGCAGTATTTT
CDR3: CASSPVGRGSTDTQYF

J: TRBJ2-1
D: TRBD1
V: TRBV7-7
size: .
DNA: TGTGCTAGCAGCCCGGTAGGCAGGGGGAAAGAGCAGTTCTTC
CDR3: CASSPVGRGKEQFF

J: TRBJ2-7
D: TRBD2
V: TRBV13
size: many
DNA: TGTGCCAGCAGCTTAGCTAGCGGGGTCTACGAGCAGTACTTC
CDR3: CASSLASGVYEQYF

J: TRBJ2-7
D: .
V: TRBV3-1
size: many
DNA: TGTGCCAGCAGCCAAGCACGGGGAGCGTCCTACGAGCAGTACTTC
CDR3: CASSQARGASYEQYF

J: TRBJ1-4
D: .
V: TRBV6-2/TRBV6-3
size: many
DNA: TGTGCCAGCATTCCACGGGGCGTCCTTGCAACTAATGAAAAACTGTTTTTT
CDR3: CASIPRGVLATNEKLFF

J: TRBJ2-1
D: TRBD2
V: TRBV5-1
size: many
DNA: TGCGCCAGCAGCTTGGACGGGGGGGGGAGCGAGCAGTTCTTC
CDR3: CASSLDGGGSEQFF

J: TRBJ2-5
D: TRBD1
V: TRBV5-1
size: many
DNA: TGCGCCAGCAGCTCCCCCGGGACAGGGCAAGAGACCCAGTACTTC
CDR3: CASSSPGTGQETQYF

J: TRBJ2-7
D: .
V: TRBV27
size: many
DNA: TGTGCCAGCAGCCCCCAGGGCCTCTACGAGCAGTACTTC
CDR3: CASSPQGLYEQYF

J: TRBJ2-3
D: TRBD2
V: TRBV7-8
size: once
DNA: TGTGTCAGCAGCTTAACTAGCGGGGGATCCGCGGTTAGCACAGATACGCAGTATTTT
CDR3: CVSSLTSGGSAVSTDTQYF

J: TRBJ2-3
D: TRBD2
V: TRBV28
size: many
DNA: TGTGCCAGCAGCCTTCTACTAGCGGGGACTATTGATACGCAGTATTTT
CDR3: CASSLLLAGTIDTQYF

J: TRBJ2-3
D: .
V: TRBV6-4
size: many
DNA: TGTGCCAGCCTCCGGGACACACAAGGGGATACGCAGTATTTT
CDR3: CASLRDTQGDTQYF

J: TRBJ2-5
D: .
V: TRBV24-1
size: many
DNA: TGTGCCACCAGGGAAAGGCTCAGAGAGACCCAGTACTTC
CDR3: CATRERLRETQYF

J: TRBJ2-1
D: TRBD2
V: TRBV18
size: few
DNA: TGTGCCAGCTCACCACCGAGGGCGGGGGGGCTCTACAATGAGCAGTTCTTC
CDR3: CASSPPRAGGLYNEQFF

J: TRBJ2-3
D: .
V: TRBV7-9
size: .
DNA: TGTGCCAGTCCCGCCGAGGAGCGTCCAGATACGCAGTATTTT
CDR3: CASPAEERPDTQYF

J: TRBJ1-1
D: .
V: TRBV5-1
size: many
DNA: TGCGCCAGCAGCTCTCAGGGGATGAACACTGAAGCTTTCTTT
CDR3: CASSSQGMNTEAFF

J: TRBJ2-7
D: .
V: TRBV21-1
size: many
DNA: TGTGCCAGCAGCAAATTACGGGGGCCACACACTTACGAGCAGTACTTC
CDR3: CASSKLRGPHTYEQYF

J: TRBJ2-1
D: TRBD1
V: TRBV20-1
size: many
DNA: TGCAGTGCTGGAAAACAGGGGAAAAGGGGCAATGAGCAGTTCTTC
CDR3: CSAGKQGKRGNEQFF

J: TRBJ2-3
D: TRBD2
V: TRBV12-3/TRBV12-4
size: many
DNA: TGTGCCAGCAGCCCTCTAGCGGGGGTAGATACGCAGTATTTT
CDR3: CASSPLAGVDTQYF

J: TRBJ2-2
D: .
V: TRBV5-1
size: many
DNA: TGCGCCAGCAGCTTGGAGTTAGGACGGGACACCGGGGAGCTGTTTTTT
CDR3: CASSLELGRDTGELFF

J: TRBJ2-5
D: TRBD2
V: TRBV24-1
size: many
DNA: TGTGCCACCAGTGATCATAGGACTAGCGGAGCTTCGGAGACCCAGTACTTC
CDR3: CATSDHRTSGASETQYF

J: TRBJ1-5
D: .
V: TRBV29-1
size: many
DNA: TGCAGCGGGAGGGTTCAGATTAGCAATCAGCCCCAGCATTTT
CDR3: CSGRVQISNQPQHF

J: TRBJ2-2
D: TRBD1
V: TRBV28
size: many
DNA: TGTGCCAGCCGCCCGGGACAGGGACTAACCGGGGAGCTGTTTTTT
CDR3: CASRPGQGLTGELFF

J: TRBJ2-7
D: .
V: TRBV29-1
size: many
DNA: TGCAGCGTCAGGACACTAATCGACCACGAGCAGTACTTC
CDR3: CSVRTLIDHEQYF

J: TRBJ2-3
D: TRBD2
V: TRBV15
size: many
DNA: TGTGCCACCAGCTCCCTGGAGGTGGGAGCGGGGGATACGCAGTATTTT
CDR3: CATSSLEVGAGDTQYF

J: TRBJ2-7
D: .
V: TRBV29-1
size: many
DNA: TGCAGCGTGGAGGACACTCGCTCCTACGAGCAGTACTTC
CDR3: CSVEDTRSYEQYF

J: TRBJ1-1
D: TRBD1
V: TRBV7-2
size: many
DNA: TGTGCCAGCAGCCCCAGGGGTGGACAGGGCATAAGAACTTTCTTT
CDR3: CASSPRGGQGIRTFF

J: TRBJ2-2
D: TRBD1
V: TRBV10-3
size: many
DNA: TGTGCCACAGGGACAGGGGGCGCGTCCGGGGAGCTGTTTTTT
CDR3: CATGTGGASGELFF